The 22 T cell receptor beta chains in this list originate from one sample, sequenced in a study of Graves' ophthalmopathy and Graves' hyperthyroidism. RNA transcripts served as template for amplifying TCR beta CDR3 sequences. HTBI primers served in a first-round RT-PCR, which a second-round multiplex PCR followed. TCRdb processed the multiplex PCR reads anew with MiXCR; each CDR3 protein has one entry. Of over 500,000 distinct CDR3 sequences in the sample, 20% to 25% were seen once. The sequenced sample consisted of peripheral blood. Receptor source: a young woman with stable Graves' hyperthyroidism. Some clones in this sample may be carry-over from other donors' samples.

This clonotype was detected ten times or more. This chain connects TRBV27 to TRBJ2-5, with 10 bases that match TRBD1. With 5 bases clipped from V and 5 bases from J, the junction kept 11 bases outside the gene matches. The germline gives CDR1 MNHEY, CDR2 SMNVEV (reference sequence). CDR3 length: 16 residues. CDR3 in DNA: TGTGCCAGCAGTCCAACCCGACAGGGGGCTTGGGAGACCCAGTACTTC. It is translated as CASSPTRQGAWETQYF.

The chain uses TRBV6-5 and TRBJ1-2; TRBD1 might be the D (5 bases). Germline assignment: CDR1 MNHEY and CDR2 SVGAGI. This CDR3 has 15 residues. V shed 2 bases and J shed 2 bases, with 12 bases lying between them. The CDR3 is CASSYTLGQNYGYTF. The CDR3 nucleotides are TGTGCCAGCAGTTACACCCTGGGGCAGAACTATGGCTACACCTTC.

The V call is TRBV11-2, the J call TRBJ2-5; D might be TRBD1 or TRBD2, each matching 5 bases. The V end was cut by 5 bases, the J end by 0 bases, with 22 bases between. CDR3 length equals 18 residues. Germline V lookup: CDR1 SGHAT, CDR2 FQNNGV. In DNA, the CDR3 is TGTGCCAGCAGCGATGGACCAAGTGGTGGGGGACACCAAGAGACCCAGTACTTC. This sequence encodes CASSDGPSGGGHQETQYF.

This clonotype has a handful of counts. The rearrangement joins TRBV12-3 or TRBV12-4 to TRBJ1-5; no firm D call. The length of the CDR3 is 15 residues. V was clipped by 0 bases and J by 5 bases, with 11 bases between them. For the CDR3, the DNA is TGTGCCAGCAGTTTAGCCGGACCCCGGTATCAGCCCCAGCATTTT. This gives the protein CASSLAGPRYQPQHF.

This clonotype turned up a few times. The chain combines TRBV4-1 with TRBJ2-3; 7 bases are a match to TRBD1. The CDR3 loop spans 14 amino acids. Germline trimming cut 3 bases from V and 4 bases from J; bases unmatched to any gene: 4. Germline CDR1 is MGHRA and CDR2 is YSYEKL. Written as DNA, the CDR3 is TGCGCCAGCAGCCAGACCGACAGGGCAGATACGCAGTATTTT. It encodes CASSQTDRADTQYF.

This clonotype has only a few counts. The chain links TRBV20-1 to TRBJ2-5, with D perhaps given as TRBD1 or TRBD2 (5 bases each). Trimming removed 3 bases from V and 0 bases from J, with 20 bases in between. This CDR3 is 17 amino acids long. Looked up from germline, CDR1 is DFQATT and CDR2 is SNEGSKA (reference sequence). The CDR3 region is CSARVVGTRSYQETQYF. CDR3 in DNA: TGCAGTGCTAGGGTTGTGGGGACCAGATCGTACCAAGAGACCCAGTACTTC.

This clonotype occurred a few times. The chain couples TRBV12-3 or TRBV12-4 to TRBJ2-2; possibly TRBD1 for D (5 bases). The CDR3 length is 14 residues. Between the trimmed V and J ends, which lost 8 bases and 5 bases, there was a span of 15 bases. CDR3 DNA: TGTGCCAGCGTGATCGCAGGGTCGACCGGGGAGCTGTTTTTT. Amino acid sequence: CASVIAGSTGELFF.

This clonotype occurred many times. V is TRBV6-2 or TRBV6-3 and J is TRBJ1-6; the D is unclear. The V end was cut by 8 bases, the J end by 6 bases, with 14 bases between. The CDR3 has 14 amino acids. CDR1 and CDR2 from the germline V gene are MNHEY and SVGEGT. The chain's CDR3 is CASSVRARNSPLHF. In nucleotides, the CDR3 is TGTGCCAGCTCGGTTAGGGCTCGTAATTCACCCCTCCACTTT.

In its sample, this clonotype was seen many times. The CDR3 spells CASSGGTGGNQPQHF. CDR3 in DNA: TGTGCCAGCAGTGGGGGGACAGGGGGCAATCAGCCCCAGCATTTT. V is TRBV2 and J is TRBJ1-5; 10 bases map to TRBD1. The CDR3 is 15 amino acids. The germline V gene has CDR1 SNHLY and CDR2 FYNNEI. V dropped 4 bases and J dropped 2; count of bases not matched to a gene: 2.

This clonotype was detected ten times or more. The J gene is TRBJ1-1, the V gene TRBV28, with 7 bases lining up with TRBD1. The CDR3 consists of 15 residues. Germline-derived CDR1 and CDR2 are MDHEN and SYDVKM. V shed 6 bases and J 0 bases; nucleotides not matched to a gene: 7. DNA for the CDR3: TGTGCCAGCAGGCAACCTGGACAGGTGAACACTGAAGCTTTCTTT. It specifies CASRQPGQVNTEAFF. The complete variable domain, with remaining parts taken from reference TRBV28 and TRBJ1-1, reads DVKVTQSSRYLVKRTGEKVFLECVQDMDHENMFWYRQDPGLGLRLIYFSYDVKMKEKGDIPEGYSVSREKKERFSLILESASTNQTSMYLCASRQPGQVNTEAFFGQGTRLTVV.

The chain links TRBV6-1 to TRBJ1-5; D gene uncertain. The V end lost 4 bases, the J end lost 4 bases, and 8 bases lay between the germline ends. The CDR3 spans 13 residues. Per the germline V gene, CDR1 is MNHNS and CDR2 is SASEGT. For the CDR3, the DNA is TGTGCCAGCAGTGCTAGGCGAAATCAGCCCCAGCATTTT. Its translation is CASSARRNQPQHF.

In its sample, this clonotype was seen many times. The genes are TRBV7-3 and TRBJ1-1, with D tentatively TRBD1 (5 bases). CDR1 is SGHTA and CDR2 is FQGTGA in the germline V gene. The CDR3 contains 17 residues. V lost 4 bases and J lost 1, with 19 bases in between. The chain's CDR3 is CASSSVPPGPRNTEAFF. Here the CDR3 DNA reads TGTGCCAGCAGCTCCGTACCTCCGGGACCCCGGAACACTGAAGCTTTCTTT.

This clonotype came up many times. The chain joins TRBV27 to TRBJ1-6; possibly TRBD1 for D (5 bases). The V gene lost 5 bases and the J gene lost 10 bases, with 30 bases spanning the gap. The germline V gene has CDR1 MNHEY and CDR2 SMNVEV (reference sequence). This CDR3 has 19 residues. The CDR3: CASSPSWDVGRLPQSPLHF. Here the CDR3 DNA reads TGTGCCAGCAGTCCGTCGTGGGACGTCGGAAGACTACCTCAATCACCCCTCCACTTT.

Many counts were recorded for this clonotype. The genes are TRBV10-1 and TRBJ2-5; the D gene could be TRBD1 or TRBD2 (5 bases each). From germline, CDR1 is WNHNN and CDR2 SYGVQD (reference sequence). V was trimmed by 6 bases and J by 10 bases, leaving 18 bases between them. The CDR3 has 13 amino acids. This CDR3 reads CASRGPLVEGQYF. CDR3 sequence (DNA): TGCGCCAGCAGGGGACCTTTGGTCGAGGGCCAGTACTTC.

This clonotype was observed a few times. The CDR3 nucleotides are TGTGCCAGCGGTAAGCCCGGGACAGGGCTTAGGGAGCAGTACTTC. Its translation: CASGKPGTGLREQYF. This rearrangement joins TRBV6-1 to TRBJ2-7; 9 bases line up with TRBD1. The CDR3 extends over 15 amino acids. Germline V gives CDR1 MNHNS, CDR2 SASEGT. J lost 7 bases, V lost 8 bases, and 15 bases had no gene match.

This clonotype was detected ten times or more. V gene TRBV5-1 combines with J gene TRBJ1-5, with D possibly TRBD1 on 6 matching bases. V was shortened by 1 base and J by 2 bases, with 10 bases between the two germline ends. This CDR3 has 15 residues. Germline lookup yields CDR1 SGHRS and CDR2 YFSETQ. CDR3 coding DNA: TGCGCCAGCAGCTTGTGGGGGCAGGGCAATCAGCCCCAGCATTTT. Translated: CASSLWGQGNQPQHF. The variable domain in full, with the rest retrieved from reference TRBV5-1 and TRBJ1-5, is KAGVTQTPRYLIKTRGQQVTLSCSPISGHRSVSWYQQTPGQGLQFLFEYFSETQRNKGNFPGRFSGRQFSNSRSEMNVSTLELGDSALYLCASSLWGQGNQPQHFGDGTRLSIL.

This clonotype was found many times. The chain carries TRBV5-1 and TRBJ2-7, with D possibly being TRBD2 (5 bases). The ends were cut back, 4 bases at V and 2 bases at J, with 19 bases in the middle. This CDR3 spans 16 amino acids. Germline loops: CDR1 SGHRS, CDR2 YFSETQ. The CDR3 is CASSPGRGLMTYEQYF. CDR3 DNA: TGCGCCAGCAGCCCCGGGCGAGGGTTGATGACCTACGAGCAGTACTTC.

This clonotype has ten or more counts. The rearrangement uses TRBV28 and TRBJ2-7, with 8 bases identical to TRBD1. The germline V gene has CDR1 MDHEN and CDR2 SYDVKM. The CDR3 runs 15 residues. V lost 8 bases to trimming and J lost 4 bases; unmatched junction nucleotides: 13. Here the CDR3 reads CASLPRGQGRYEQYF. Written as DNA, the CDR3 is TGTGCCAGCTTACCTAGAGGACAGGGAAGGTACGAGCAGTACTTC.

This clonotype showed up many times. The CDR3: CASSESIGSAQETQYF. The CDR3 nucleotides are TGCGCCAGCAGTGAGTCGATTGGTAGCGCACAAGAGACCCAGTACTTC. This chain uses TRBV10-1 with TRBJ2-5; TRBD2 is a possible D gene (5 bases). The CDR3 spans 16 residues. Germline V lookup: CDR1 WNHNN, CDR2 SYGVQD (reference sequence). The V end was cut by 0 bases, the J end by 2 bases, with 13 bases between.

Many counts were recorded for this clonotype. The chain employs TRBV20-1 and TRBJ1-5, with D unresolved. CDR1 is DFQATT, CDR2 SNEGSKA, per germline (reference sequence). The V gene lost 1 base and the J gene lost 6 bases, with 7 bases spanning the gap. The CDR3 has 12 amino acids. CDR3 coding DNA: TGCAGTGCTAGAGTACGGTCTCAGCCCCAGCATTTT. It codes for CSARVRSQPQHF.

This clonotype was seen only a few times. The rearrangement joins TRBV6-1 to TRBJ2-1; 8 nucleotides agree with TRBD1. The CDR3 is 12 amino acids. V lost 7 bases and J lost 6; bases outside the gene matches: 2. Germline-derived CDR1 and CDR2 are MNHNS and SASEGT. The CDR3: CASKTGANEQFF. CDR3 nucleotide sequence: TGTGCCAGCAAGACAGGGGCCAATGAGCAGTTCTTC.

The V and J genes are TRBV27 and TRBJ2-7; unclear D gene. V was cut by 0 bases and J by 1 base, with 7 bases left in between. Germline CDR1 reads MNHEY; CDR2 reads SMNVEV (reference sequence). This CDR3 contains 14 residues. The CDR3 DNA is TGTGCCAGCAGTTTATCTAGTGTTTCCTACGAGCAGTACTTC. This translates into CASSLSSVSYEQYF.